The entry that follows covers one TCR beta chain sequence. The antigen is undetermined. The data stem from a study of T cell responses to AZD1222 COVID-19 vaccine. CDR3 length: 15 amino acids. Germline lookup yields CDR1 SGHNT and CDR2 YYREEE (reference sequence). V lost 3 bases and J lost 0, with 10 bases in between. TCRdb's copy holds only in-frame clones and misses some; the assay was immunoSEQ multiplex PCR. The sample holds about 140,000 clones; roughly 92% are singletons and the top ten take around 1.5%. General study findings and limits: Regions 160-218 and 743-854 dominated among vaccine-associated CD4 TCRs spanning spike. Nearly half of unique spike-specific TCRs reportedly avoided B.1.351 and B.1.1.7 mutated regions. White British donors predominated, females outnumbered males, and clonal diversity was possibly underestimated. Sampling captured repertoires only after the peak T cell response.

The V call is TRBV5-4, the J call TRBJ1-3; D remains unclear. The clonotype originates from an adult in good health. The sequencing used peripheral blood, collected on day 0 of AZD1222 vaccination. The CDR3 sequence is CASSSHWSSGNTIYF. CDR3 in DNA: TGTGCCAGCAGCTCACATTGGAGCTCTGGAAACACCATATATTTT.